This TCR beta chain was captured by sequencing in a study of T cell repertoires in cytomegalovirus infection. In TCRdb, the reads were re-called with MiXCR into one record per CDR3 protein. This sample yields roughly 720,000 distinct CDR3 sequences, of which about a third are seen a single time; 2.5% to 3.5% belongs to the top ten. This clonotype was recorded once. The sample taken for sequencing was PBMCs. The TCR sequence derives from a human donor in good health (CMV status not recorded). Some clones in this sample may be carry-over from other donors' samples.

The CDR3 reads CASSHLGYEQYF. The DNA for the CDR3 is TGTGCCAGCAGCCATCTGGGATACGAGCAGTACTTC. The chain is built from TRBV3-1 and TRBJ2-7; D is unclear. This CDR3 has 12 amino acids. Germline-derived CDR1 and CDR2 are LGHDT and YNNKEL (reference sequence). V lost 3 bases and J lost 4, with 7 bases in between.